Sequencing of this TCR beta chain was carried out in a study of blood T cell repertoires in COVID-19. The CDR3 runs 16 residues. The germline gives CDR1 WSHSY, CDR2 SAAADI. Trimming at V came to 6 bases and at J to 7 bases, leaving 14 bases not matched to a gene. This clone was recorded at least ten times. Per the original methods: The authors estimated nucleated cell counts from reference gene primer amplification. The protocol was immunoSEQ multiplex PCR, while the TCRdb copy is restricted to in-frame clones and leaves out a portion. V and J calls and clone size are given by that table; D and trimming were obtained from the DNA. The top ten hold 3.5% to 4.5% of the sample, which has 150,000 to 200,000 clones, approximately 90% seen once.

What was sequenced was peripheral blood. The chain combines TRBV10-2 with TRBJ2-1; 8 nucleotides agree with TRBD2. The source is a human donor in a cohort sampled during active COVID-19. The CDR3 sequence: CASRNRLATLKNEQFF. The CDR3, as DNA: TGCGCCAGCAGGAATCGACTAGCGACTTTGAAGAATGAGCAGTTCTTC.